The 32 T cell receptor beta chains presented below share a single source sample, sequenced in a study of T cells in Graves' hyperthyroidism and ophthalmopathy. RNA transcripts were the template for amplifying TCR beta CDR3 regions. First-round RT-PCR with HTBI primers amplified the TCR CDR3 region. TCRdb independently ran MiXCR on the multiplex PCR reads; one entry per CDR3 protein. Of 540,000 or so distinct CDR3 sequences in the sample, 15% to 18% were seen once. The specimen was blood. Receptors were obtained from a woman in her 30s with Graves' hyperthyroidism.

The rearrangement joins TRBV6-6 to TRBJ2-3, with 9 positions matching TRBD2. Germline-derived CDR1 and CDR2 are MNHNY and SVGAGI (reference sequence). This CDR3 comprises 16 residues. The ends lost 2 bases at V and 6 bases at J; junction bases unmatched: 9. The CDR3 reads CASSYPPGSGGDTQYF. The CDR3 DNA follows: TGTGCCAGCAGTTACCCGCCGGGGAGCGGGGGGGATACGCAGTATTTT.

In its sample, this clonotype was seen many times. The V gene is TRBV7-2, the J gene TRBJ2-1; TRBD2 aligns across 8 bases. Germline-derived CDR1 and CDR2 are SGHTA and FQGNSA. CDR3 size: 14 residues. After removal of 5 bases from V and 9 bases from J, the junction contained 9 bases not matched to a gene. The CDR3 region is CASSPGLGGGEQFF. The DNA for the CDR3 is TGTGCCAGCAGCCCGGGACTAGGCGGGGGTGAGCAGTTCTTC.

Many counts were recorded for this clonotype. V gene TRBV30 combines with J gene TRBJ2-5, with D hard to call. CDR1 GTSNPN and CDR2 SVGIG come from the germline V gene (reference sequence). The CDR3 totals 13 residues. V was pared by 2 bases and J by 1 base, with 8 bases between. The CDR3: CAWSPDGQETQYF. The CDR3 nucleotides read TGTGCCTGGAGTCCGGACGGCCAAGAGACCCAGTACTTC.

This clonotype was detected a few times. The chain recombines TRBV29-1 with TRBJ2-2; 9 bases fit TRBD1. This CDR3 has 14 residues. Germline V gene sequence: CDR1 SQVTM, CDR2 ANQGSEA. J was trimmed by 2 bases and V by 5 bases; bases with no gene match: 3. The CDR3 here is CSVRQGENTGELFF. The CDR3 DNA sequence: TGCAGCGTTAGACAGGGGGAAAACACCGGGGAGCTGTTTTTT.

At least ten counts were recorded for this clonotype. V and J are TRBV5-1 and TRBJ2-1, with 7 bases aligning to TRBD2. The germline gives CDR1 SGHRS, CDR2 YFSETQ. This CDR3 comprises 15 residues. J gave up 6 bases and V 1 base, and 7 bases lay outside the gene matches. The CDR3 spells CASSLMQGGINEQFF. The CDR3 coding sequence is TGCGCCAGCAGCTTGATGCAGGGAGGGATCAATGAGCAGTTCTTC.

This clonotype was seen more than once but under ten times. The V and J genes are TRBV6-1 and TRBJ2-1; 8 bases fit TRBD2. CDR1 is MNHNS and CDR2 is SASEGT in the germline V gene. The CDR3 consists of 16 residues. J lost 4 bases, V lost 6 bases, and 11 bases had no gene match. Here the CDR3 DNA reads TGTGCCAGCAGCAAAGGGTTGGGCGGGAGGTACAATGAGCAGTTCTTC. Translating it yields CASSKGLGGRYNEQFF.

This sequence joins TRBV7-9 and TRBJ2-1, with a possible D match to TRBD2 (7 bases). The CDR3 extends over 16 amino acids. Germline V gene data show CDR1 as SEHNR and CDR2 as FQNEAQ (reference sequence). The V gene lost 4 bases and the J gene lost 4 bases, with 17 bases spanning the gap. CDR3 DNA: TGTGCCAGCAGCTCCGGGCGGGGGCTAGCTTACAATGAGCAGTTCTTC. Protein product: CASSSGRGLAYNEQFF.

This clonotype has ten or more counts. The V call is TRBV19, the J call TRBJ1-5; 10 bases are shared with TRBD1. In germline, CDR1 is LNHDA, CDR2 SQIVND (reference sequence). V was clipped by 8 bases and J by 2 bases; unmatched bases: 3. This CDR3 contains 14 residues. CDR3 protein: CASAGTGGNQPQHF. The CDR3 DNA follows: TGTGCCAGTGCTGGGACAGGGGGCAATCAGCCCCAGCATTTT.

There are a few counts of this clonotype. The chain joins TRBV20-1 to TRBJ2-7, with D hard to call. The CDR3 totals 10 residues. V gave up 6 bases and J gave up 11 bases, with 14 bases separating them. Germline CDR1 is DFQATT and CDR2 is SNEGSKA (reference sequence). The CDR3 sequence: CSAPVRREYF. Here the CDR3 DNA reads TGCAGTGCCCCCGTCCGGCGAGAGTACTTC.

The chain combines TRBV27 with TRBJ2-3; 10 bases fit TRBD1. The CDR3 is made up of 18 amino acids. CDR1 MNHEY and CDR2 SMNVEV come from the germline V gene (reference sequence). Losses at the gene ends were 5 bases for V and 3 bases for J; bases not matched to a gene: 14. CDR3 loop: CASSVIMGTGESTDTQYF. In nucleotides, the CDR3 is TGTGCCAGCAGTGTAATAATGGGGACAGGGGAGTCGACAGATACGCAGTATTTT.

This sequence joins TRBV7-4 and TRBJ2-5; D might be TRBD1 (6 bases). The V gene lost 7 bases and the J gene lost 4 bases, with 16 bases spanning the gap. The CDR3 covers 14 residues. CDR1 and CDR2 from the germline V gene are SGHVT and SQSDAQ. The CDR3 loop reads CASTTGPRGETQYF. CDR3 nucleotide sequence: TGTGCCAGCACCACCGGGCCCAGGGGAGAGACCCAGTACTTC.

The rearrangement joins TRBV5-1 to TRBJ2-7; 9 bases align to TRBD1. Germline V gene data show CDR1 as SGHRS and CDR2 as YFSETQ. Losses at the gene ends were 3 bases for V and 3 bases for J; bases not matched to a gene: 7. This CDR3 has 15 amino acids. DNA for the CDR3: TGCGCCAGCAGCTATACAGGGGGCCGCGACTACGAGCAGTACTTC. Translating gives CASSYTGGRDYEQYF.

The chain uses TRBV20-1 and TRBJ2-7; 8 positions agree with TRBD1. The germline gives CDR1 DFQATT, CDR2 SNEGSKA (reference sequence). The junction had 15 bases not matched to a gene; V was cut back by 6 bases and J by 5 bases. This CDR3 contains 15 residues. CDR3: CSAIDSGQGKDEQYF. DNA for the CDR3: TGCAGTGCCATTGACAGCGGACAGGGAAAAGACGAGCAGTACTTC.

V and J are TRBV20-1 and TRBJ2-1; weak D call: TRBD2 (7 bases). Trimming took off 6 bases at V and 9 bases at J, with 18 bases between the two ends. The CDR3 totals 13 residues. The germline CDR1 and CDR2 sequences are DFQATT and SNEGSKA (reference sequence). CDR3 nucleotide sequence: TGCAGTGCCGACGGTGGGGGGGCCAGTGAGCAGTTCTTC. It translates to CSADGGGASEQFF.

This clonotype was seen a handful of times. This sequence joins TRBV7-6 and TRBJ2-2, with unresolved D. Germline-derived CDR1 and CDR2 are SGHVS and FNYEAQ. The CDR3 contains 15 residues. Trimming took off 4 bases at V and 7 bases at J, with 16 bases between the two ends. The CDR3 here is CASSSLRVKGGELFF. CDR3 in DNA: TGTGCCAGCAGCTCCTTAAGGGTCAAAGGCGGGGAGCTGTTTTTT.

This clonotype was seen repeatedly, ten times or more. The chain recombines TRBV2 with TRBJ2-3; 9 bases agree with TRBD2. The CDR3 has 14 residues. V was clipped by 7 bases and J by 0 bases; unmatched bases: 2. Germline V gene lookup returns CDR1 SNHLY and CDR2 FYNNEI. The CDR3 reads CASISGSSTDTQYF. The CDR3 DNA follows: TGTGCCAGCATTAGCGGGAGTAGCACAGATACGCAGTATTTT. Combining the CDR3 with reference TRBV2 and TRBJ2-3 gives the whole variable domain EPEVTQTPSHQVTQMGQEVILRCVPISNHLYFYWYRQILGQKVEFLVSFYNNEISEKSEIFDDQFSVERPDGSNFTLKIRSTKLEDSAMYFCASISGSSTDTQYFGPGTRLTVL.

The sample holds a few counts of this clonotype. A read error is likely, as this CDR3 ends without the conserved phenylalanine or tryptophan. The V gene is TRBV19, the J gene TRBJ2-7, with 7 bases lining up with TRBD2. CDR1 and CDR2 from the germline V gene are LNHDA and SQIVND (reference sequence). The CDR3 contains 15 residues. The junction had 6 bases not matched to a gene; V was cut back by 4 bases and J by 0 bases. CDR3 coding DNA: TGTGCCAGTAGTACTACCGGGACTAACTCCTACGAGCAGTACTCC. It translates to CASSTTGTNSYEQYS.

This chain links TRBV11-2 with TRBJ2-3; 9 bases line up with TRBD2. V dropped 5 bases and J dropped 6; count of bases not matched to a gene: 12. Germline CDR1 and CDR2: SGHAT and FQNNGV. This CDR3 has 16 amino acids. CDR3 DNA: TGTGCCAGCAGCCGGGAGCTAAGCGGGAGGTGGGATACGCAGTATTTT. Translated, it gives CASSRELSGRWDTQYF.

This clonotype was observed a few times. The CDR3 loop reads CASSLRDGDLFF. The CDR3, as DNA: TGTGCCAGCAGTTTAAGGGACGGAGATTTGTTTTTT. The V and J genes are TRBV12-3 or TRBV12-4 and TRBJ1-4; maybe TRBD1 (5 bases). The CDR3 is made up of 12 amino acids. Trimming took off 2 bases at V and 15 bases at J, with 13 bases between the two ends.

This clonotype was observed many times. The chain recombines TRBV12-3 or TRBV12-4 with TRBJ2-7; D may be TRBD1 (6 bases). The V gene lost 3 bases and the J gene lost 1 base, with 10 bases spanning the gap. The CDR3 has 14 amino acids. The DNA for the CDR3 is TGTGCCAGCAGTTTCGTAGGGACATCCTACGAGCAGTACTTC. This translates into CASSFVGTSYEQYF.

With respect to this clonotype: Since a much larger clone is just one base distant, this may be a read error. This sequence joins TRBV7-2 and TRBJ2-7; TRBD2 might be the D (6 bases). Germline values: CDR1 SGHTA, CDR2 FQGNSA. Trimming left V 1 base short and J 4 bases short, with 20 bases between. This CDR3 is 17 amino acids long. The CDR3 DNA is TGTACCAGCAGCTTAGTATTCGCGGGGTCCGGGGGTTACGAGCAGTACTTC. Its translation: CTSSLVFAGSGGYEQYF.

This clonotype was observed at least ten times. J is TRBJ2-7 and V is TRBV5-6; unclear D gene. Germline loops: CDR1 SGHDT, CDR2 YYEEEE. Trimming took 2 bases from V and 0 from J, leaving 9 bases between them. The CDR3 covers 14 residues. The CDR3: CASSFRRDSYEQYF. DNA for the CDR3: TGTGCCAGCAGCTTTCGACGTGACTCCTACGAGCAGTACTTC.

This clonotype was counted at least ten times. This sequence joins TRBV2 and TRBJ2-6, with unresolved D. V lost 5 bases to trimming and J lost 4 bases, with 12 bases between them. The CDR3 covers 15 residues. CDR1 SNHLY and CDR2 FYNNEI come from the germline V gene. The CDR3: CASSSKSTGANVLTF. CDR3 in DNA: TGTGCCAGCAGTTCAAAGTCGACGGGGGCCAACGTCCTGACTTTC.

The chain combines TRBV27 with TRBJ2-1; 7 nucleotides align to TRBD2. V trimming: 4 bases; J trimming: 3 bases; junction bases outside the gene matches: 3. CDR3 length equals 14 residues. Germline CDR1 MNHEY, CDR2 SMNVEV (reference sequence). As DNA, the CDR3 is TGTGCCAGCAGTTCTAGCGGATACTACAATGAGCAGTTCTTC. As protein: CASSSSGYYNEQFF.

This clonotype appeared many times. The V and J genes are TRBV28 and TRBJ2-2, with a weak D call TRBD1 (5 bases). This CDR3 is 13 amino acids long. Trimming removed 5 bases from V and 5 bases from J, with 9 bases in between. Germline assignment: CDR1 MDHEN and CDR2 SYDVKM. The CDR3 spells CASSPRVTGELFF. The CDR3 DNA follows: TGTGCCAGCAGTCCCAGGGTTACCGGGGAGCTGTTTTTT.

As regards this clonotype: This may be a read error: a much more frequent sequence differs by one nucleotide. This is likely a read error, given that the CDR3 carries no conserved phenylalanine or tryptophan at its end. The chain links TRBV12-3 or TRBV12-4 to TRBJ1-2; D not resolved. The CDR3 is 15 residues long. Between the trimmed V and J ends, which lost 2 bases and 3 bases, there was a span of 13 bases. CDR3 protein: CASSLQFGVYYGYTL. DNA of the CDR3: TGTGCCAGCAGTTTACAGTTCGGGGTTTACTATGGCTACACCCTC.

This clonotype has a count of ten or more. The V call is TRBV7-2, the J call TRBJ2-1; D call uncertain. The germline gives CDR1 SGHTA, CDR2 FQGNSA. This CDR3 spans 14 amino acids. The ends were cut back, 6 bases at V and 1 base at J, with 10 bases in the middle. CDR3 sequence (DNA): TGTGCCAGCAGTCTAACTGGGTCCTACAATGAGCAGTTCTTC. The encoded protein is CASSLTGSYNEQFF.

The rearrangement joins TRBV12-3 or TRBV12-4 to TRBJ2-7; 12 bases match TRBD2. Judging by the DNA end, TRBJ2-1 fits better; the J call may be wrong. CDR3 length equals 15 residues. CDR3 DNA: TGTGCCAGCAGTTTTCGACTAGCGGGAGCCTACGAGCAGTTCTTC. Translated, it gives CASSFRLAGAYEQFF.

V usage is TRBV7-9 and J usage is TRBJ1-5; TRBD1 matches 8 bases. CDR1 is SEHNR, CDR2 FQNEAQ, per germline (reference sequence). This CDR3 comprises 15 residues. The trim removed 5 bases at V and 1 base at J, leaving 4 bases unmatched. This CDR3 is CASSKTGGSNQPQHF. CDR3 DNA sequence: TGTGCCAGCAGCAAAACAGGGGGAAGCAATCAGCCCCAGCATTTT.

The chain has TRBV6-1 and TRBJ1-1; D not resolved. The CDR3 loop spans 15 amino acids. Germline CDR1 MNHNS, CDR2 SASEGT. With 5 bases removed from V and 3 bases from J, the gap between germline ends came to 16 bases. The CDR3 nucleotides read TGTGCCAGCAGTCGGGATATATATACCCACACTGAAGCTTTCTTT. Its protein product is CASSRDIYTHTEAFF.

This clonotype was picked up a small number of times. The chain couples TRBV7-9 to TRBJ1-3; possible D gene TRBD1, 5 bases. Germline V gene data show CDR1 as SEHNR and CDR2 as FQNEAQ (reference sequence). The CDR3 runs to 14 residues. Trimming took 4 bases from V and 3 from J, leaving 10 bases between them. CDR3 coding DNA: TGTGCCAGCAGCTCGGGACCGCTTGGAAACACCATATATTTT. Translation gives CASSSGPLGNTIYF.

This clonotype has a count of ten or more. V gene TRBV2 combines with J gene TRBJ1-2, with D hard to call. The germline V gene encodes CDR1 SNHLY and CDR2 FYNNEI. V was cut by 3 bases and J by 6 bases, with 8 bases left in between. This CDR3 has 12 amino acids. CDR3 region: CASSDLGNGYTF. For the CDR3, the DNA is TGTGCCAGCAGTGATCTGGGAAATGGCTACACCTTC.